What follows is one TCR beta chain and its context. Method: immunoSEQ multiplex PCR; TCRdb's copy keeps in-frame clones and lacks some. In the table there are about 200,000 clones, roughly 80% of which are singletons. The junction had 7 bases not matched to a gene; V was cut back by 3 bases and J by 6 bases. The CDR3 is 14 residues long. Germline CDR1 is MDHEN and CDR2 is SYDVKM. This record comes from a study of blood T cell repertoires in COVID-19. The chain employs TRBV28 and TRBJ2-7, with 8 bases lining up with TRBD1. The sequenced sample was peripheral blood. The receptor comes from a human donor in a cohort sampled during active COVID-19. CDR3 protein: CASSLTRGLSEQYF. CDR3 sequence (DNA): TGTGCCAGCAGTTTGACCAGGGGGCTGTCCGAGCAGTACTTC.